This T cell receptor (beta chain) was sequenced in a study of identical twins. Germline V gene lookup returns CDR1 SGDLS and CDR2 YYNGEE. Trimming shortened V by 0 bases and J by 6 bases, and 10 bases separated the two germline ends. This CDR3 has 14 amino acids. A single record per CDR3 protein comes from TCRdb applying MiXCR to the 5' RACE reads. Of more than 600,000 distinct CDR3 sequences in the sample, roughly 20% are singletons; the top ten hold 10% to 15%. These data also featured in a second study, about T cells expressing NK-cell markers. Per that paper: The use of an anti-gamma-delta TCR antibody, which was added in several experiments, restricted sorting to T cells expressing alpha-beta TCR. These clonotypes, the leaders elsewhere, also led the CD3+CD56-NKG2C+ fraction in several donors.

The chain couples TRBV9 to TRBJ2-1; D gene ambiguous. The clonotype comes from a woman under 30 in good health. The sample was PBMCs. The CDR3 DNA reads TGTGCCAGCAGCGTAGGTGGTAGCATCAATGAGCAGTTCTTC. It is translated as CASSVGGSINEQFF.